This TCR beta chain was sequenced during a study of control samples from healthy donors and cancer patients. This CDR3 comprises 14 residues. Trimming took off 2 bases at V and 1 base at J, with 8 bases between the two ends. Germline V lookup: CDR1 MRHNA, CDR2 SNTAGT. This clone was seen more than once but under ten times. The data were produced by immunoSEQ multiplex PCR, yet TCRdb's version contains in-frame clones alone and is incomplete. This sample has some 19,000 clones, with around four fifths found just once. The origin of this receptor is a man aged 60 to 69 with colorectal cancer. Sequencing was done on a sample of PBMCs. The genes are TRBV6-4 and TRBJ1-1; D remains ambiguous. The chain's CDR3 is CASSDGSQNTEAFF. The DNA for the CDR3 is TGTGCCAGCAGTGACGGCAGTCAGAACACTGAAGCTTTCTTT.